These 32 T cell receptor beta chains were sequenced from one sample in a study of blood T cell repertoires in COVID-19. Libraries were prepared by immunoSEQ multiplex PCR; TCRdb keeps only in-frame clonotypes and omits some of them. The sample lists some 460,000 clones, 87% occurring once. Material for sequencing was PBMCs or T cells enriched from blood (not recorded which). The receptors were sampled from a woman aged 18-29 years who had recovered from COVID-19.

This clone was found once. This sample includes further DNA sequences coding for the same CDR3. V usage is TRBV5-1 and J usage is TRBJ2-2; TRBD1 matches at 7 bases. The V and J ends lost 1 base and 1 base, in that order; junction bases with no gene match: 1. Germline loops: CDR1 SGHRS, CDR2 YFSETQ. The CDR3 is 15 amino acids. The CDR3 DNA reads TGCGCCAGCAGCTTGCACAGGGGGAACACCGGGGAGCTGTTTTTT. Translated: CASSLHRGNTGELFF.

The rearrangement joins TRBV5-1 to TRBJ2-1; D unresolved. V was cut by 4 bases and J by 2 bases, with 13 bases left in between. The CDR3 has 15 residues. CDR1 SGHRS and CDR2 YFSETQ come from the germline V gene. CDR3 amino acids: CASSLRRFPYNEQFF. In nucleotides, the CDR3 is TGCGCCAGCAGCCTGCGTCGGTTCCCCTACAATGAGCAGTTCTTC.

The chain's CDR3 is CASSLYTENGNTIYF. CDR3 sequence (DNA): TGTGCCAGCAGCTTATATACTGAGAATGGAAACACCATATATTTT. The chain employs TRBV7-2 and TRBJ1-3; no clear D gene. In germline, CDR1 is SGHTA, CDR2 FQGNSA. The CDR3 runs 15 residues. V was clipped by 2 bases and J by 3 bases, with 11 bases between them. Full variable domain (missing parts from reference TRBV7-2 and TRBJ1-3): GAGVSQSPSNKVTEKGKDVELRCDPISGHTALYWYRQSLGQGLEFLIYFQGNSAPDKSGLPSDRFSAERTGGSVSTLTIQRTQQEDSAVYLCASSLYTENGNTIYFGEGSWLTVV.

V is TRBV28 and J is TRBJ2-3; 9 positions match TRBD1. V trimming: 5 bases; J trimming: 3 bases; junction bases outside the gene matches: 12. The CDR3 is 17 residues long. The germline V gene has CDR1 MDHEN and CDR2 SYDVKM. The CDR3 region is CASSDQQGALRTDTQYF. The CDR3 region has the DNA TGTGCCAGCAGTGACCAACAGGGGGCGCTTCGGACAGATACGCAGTATTTT.

The CDR3 spells CASRQGNEKLFF. Here the CDR3 DNA reads TGTGCCAGCCGACAGGGTAATGAAAAACTGTTTTTT. V usage is TRBV6-5 and J usage is TRBJ1-4, with TRBD1 matching 7 bases. Germline CDR1 MNHEY, CDR2 SVGAGI. There are 12 residues in the CDR3. The ends lost 8 bases at V and 4 bases at J; junction bases unmatched: 1.

The CDR3, as DNA: TGTGCCATCAGTGAGTCGAGACAATACGAGCAGTACTTC. Protein: CAISESRQYEQYF. The V and J genes are TRBV10-3 and TRBJ2-7; no reliable D call. The CDR3 has 13 residues. Trimming stripped 0 bases from V and 4 bases from J, with 7 bases between. The germline V gene has CDR1 ENHRY and CDR2 SYGVKD.

The J gene is TRBJ2-5, the V gene TRBV7-2; 13 bases fit TRBD2. Germline V lookup: CDR1 SGHTA, CDR2 FQGNSA. Trimming took 5 bases from V and 2 from J; bases not matched to a gene: 8. The CDR3 length is 17 residues. The CDR3 DNA sequence: TGTGCCAGCAGCACGCAAGGGACTAGCGGGAATCAAGAGACCCAGTACTTC. The encoded protein is CASSTQGTSGNQETQYF.

The rearrangement uses TRBV5-4 and TRBJ2-2; D might be TRBD2 (5 bases). CDR1 is SGHNT and CDR2 is YYREEE in the germline V gene (reference sequence). The CDR3 spans 14 residues. Trimming removed 3 bases from V and 6 bases from J, with 12 bases in between. DNA of the CDR3: TGTGCCAGCAGCTCAGGAACAGCGGCCGGGGAGCTGTTTTTT. It is translated as CASSSGTAAGELFF.

The genes are TRBV6-5 and TRBJ2-2; D is unresolved. The CDR3 spans 15 residues. CDR1 and CDR2 from the germline V gene are MNHEY and SVGAGI. The V gene lost 6 bases and the J gene lost 4 bases, with 15 bases spanning the gap. The DNA for the CDR3 is TGTGCCAGCAGCCGGTGGGTAGGCGGCACCGGGGAGCTGTTTTTT. Protein: CASSRWVGGTGELFF.

This chain joins TRBV27 and TRBJ2-5, with a tentative D call TRBD2 (6 bases). Trimming stripped 2 bases from V and 7 bases from J, with 14 bases between. The CDR3 extends over 14 amino acids. CDR1 MNHEY and CDR2 SMNVEV come from the germline V gene (reference sequence). Here the CDR3 DNA reads TGTGCCAGCAGTTTAGAGGCGGGGCCCGGGACCCAGTACTTC. Translated, it gives CASSLEAGPGTQYF.

This CDR3 is CASSLDSNYGYTF. CDR3 bases: TGCGCCAGCAGTCTGGACAGCAACTATGGCTACACCTTC. The chain has TRBV4-1 and TRBJ1-2, with a possible D match to TRBD1 (6 bases). Germline loops: CDR1 MGHRA, CDR2 YSYEKL. Trimming left V 6 bases short and J 2 bases short, with 10 bases between. There are 13 residues in the CDR3.

The chain couples TRBV5-8 to TRBJ1-1, with 9 bases matching TRBD1. CDR3 length: 14 amino acids. CDR1 SGHTS and CDR2 YDEGEE come from the germline V gene. V gave up 4 bases and J gave up 4 bases; unmatched junction bases: 5. CDR3 sequence reads: CASSPRTGVTEAFF. The CDR3 DNA reads as TGTGCCAGCAGCCCCCGGACAGGGGTCACTGAAGCTTTCTTT. The full variable domain, with the rest looked up from reference TRBV5-8 and TRBJ1-1, is EAGVTQSPTHLIKTRGQQATLRCSPISGHTSVYWYQQALGLGLQFLLWYDEGEERNRGNFPPRFSGRQFPNYSSELNVNALELEDSALYLCASSPRTGVTEAFFGQGTRLTVV.

The genes are TRBV2 and TRBJ1-1; maybe TRBD1 (5 bases). Germline assignment: CDR1 SNHLY and CDR2 FYNNEI. The V gene lost 3 bases and the J gene lost 4 bases, with 9 bases spanning the gap. The CDR3 sequence is 13 residues long. Here the CDR3 reads CASSERRGTEAFF. The CDR3 DNA sequence: TGTGCCAGCAGTGAGCGAAGGGGCACTGAAGCTTTCTTT.

J is TRBJ1-1 and V is TRBV30, with D possibly TRBD1 on 6 matching bases. CDR3 length: 14 amino acids. Looked up from germline, CDR1 is GTSNPN and CDR2 is SVGIG (reference sequence). Trimming shortened V by 4 bases and J by 7 bases, and 19 bases separated the two germline ends. The CDR3 region is CAWIIRGLNLEAFF. For the CDR3, the DNA is TGTGCCTGGATAATCAGGGGTCTAAACCTTGAAGCTTTCTTT.

The chain combines TRBV27 with TRBJ2-5; 8 bases are a match to TRBD1. Germline CDR1 and CDR2: MNHEY and SMNVEV (reference sequence). The CDR3 has 15 residues. Unmatched junction bases numbered 10, after V lost 5 bases and J lost 5 bases. CDR3 nucleotides: TGTGCCAGCAGTCTGGGACAGGCGCCCAAGGAGACCCAGTACTTC. Its translation: CASSLGQAPKETQYF.

The rearrangement joins TRBV30 to TRBJ2-5, with TRBD2 matching 15 bases. The CDR3 is 17 residues long. Germline V gene lookup returns CDR1 GTSNPN and CDR2 SVGIG (reference sequence). The V segment lost 2 bases and the J segment 5 bases; nucleotides outside the gene matches: 9. CDR3 residues: CAWSPRRTSGGAETQYF. CDR3 in DNA: TGTGCCTGGAGTCCTCGGAGGACTAGCGGGGGGGCGGAGACCCAGTACTTC.

V gene TRBV7-2 combines with J gene TRBJ2-5; the match to TRBD2 covers 14 bases. Germline values: CDR1 SGHTA, CDR2 FQGNSA. The CDR3 loop spans 17 amino acids. V lost 5 bases and J lost 5; bases outside the gene matches: 10. CDR3 coding DNA: TGTGCCAGCAGCCGGAGACTAGCGGGGGGGCCGGGGGAGACCCAGTACTTC. Translating gives CASSRRLAGGPGETQYF.

The chain combines TRBV4-1 with TRBJ1-1; no clear D gene. There are 14 residues in the CDR3. CDR1 and CDR2 (germline): MGHRA, YSYEKL. V was clipped by 1 base and J by 4 bases, with 10 bases between them. The CDR3 loop reads CASSQVRVSTEAFF. In nucleotides, the CDR3 is TGCGCCAGCAGCCAAGTACGGGTGAGCACTGAAGCTTTCTTT.

The rearrangement joins TRBV4-1 to TRBJ2-1, with 10 positions matching TRBD2. V lost 2 bases, J lost 10 bases, and 11 bases stayed unmatched. The length of the CDR3 is 16 residues. CDR1 and CDR2 from the germline V gene are MGHRA and YSYEKL. The CDR3 nucleotides are TGCGCCAGCAGCCAATTAACAGCGGGGGGGCTGGGGGAGCAGTTCTTC. Amino acids: CASSQLTAGGLGEQFF.

The J gene is TRBJ2-7, the V gene TRBV6-6, with a tentative D call TRBD1 (5 bases). CDR1 MNHNY and CDR2 SVGAGI come from the germline V gene (reference sequence). V lost 0 bases to trimming and J lost 2 bases, with 8 bases between them. This CDR3 contains 14 residues. CDR3 in amino acids: CASSYSQGPYEQYF. The DNA for the CDR3 is TGTGCCAGCAGTTACTCTCAGGGCCCCTACGAGCAGTACTTC.

J is TRBJ1-6 and V is TRBV2, with a weak D call TRBD1 (5 bases). The V and J ends lost 3 bases and 11 bases respectively, with 14 bases between them. The CDR3 consists of 14 residues. The germline V gene encodes CDR1 SNHLY and CDR2 FYNNEI. CDR3 region: CASSDRLGLAPLHF. CDR3 sequence (DNA): TGTGCCAGCAGTGACAGGCTGGGACTGGCACCCCTCCACTTT.

The chain has TRBV30 and TRBJ1-4; D is unresolved. Germline V gives CDR1 GTSNPN, CDR2 SVGIG (reference sequence). This CDR3 region has 12 residues. V lost 8 bases and J lost 5, with 12 bases in between. The CDR3: CAEARKNEKLFF. The CDR3 DNA follows: TGTGCCGAGGCCAGAAAAAATGAAAAACTGTTTTTT.

V and J are TRBV4-1 and TRBJ2-1; TRBD1 agrees at 12 bases. V dropped 4 bases and J dropped 10; count of bases not matched to a gene: 8. Germline V gene data show CDR1 as MGHRA and CDR2 as YSYEKL. The CDR3 extends over 15 amino acids. CDR3: CASSPGTGGSWEQFF. The CDR3 bases are TGCGCCAGCAGCCCTGGGACAGGGGGCTCATGGGAGCAGTTCTTC.

The chain combines TRBV28 with TRBJ2-3; 7 bases match TRBD2. Trimming took 11 bases from V and 2 from J; bases not matched to a gene: 7. This CDR3 comprises 13 residues. The germline gives CDR1 MDHEN, CDR2 SYDVKM. This CDR3 reads CAEGGGDTDTQYF. DNA of the CDR3: TGTGCCGAGGGTGGGGGGGACACAGATACGCAGTATTTT. Full variable domain (outside the CDR3, taken from reference TRBV28 and TRBJ2-3): DVKVTQSSRYLVKRTGEKVFLECVQDMDHENMFWYRQDPGLGLRLIYFSYDVKMKEKGDIPEGYSVSREKKERFSLILESASTNQTSMYLCAEGGGDTDTQYFGPGTRLTVL.

V usage is TRBV3-1 (or the pseudogene TRBV3-2) and J usage is TRBJ1-6; no firm D call. V was trimmed by 2 bases and J by 0 bases, leaving 14 bases between them. Germline CDR1 reads LGHDT; CDR2 reads YNNKEL (reference sequence). This CDR3 is built from 18 residues. The CDR3, as DNA: TGTGCCAGCAGCCAATTCAGGAGCGGGAGCTCCTATAATTCACCCCTCCACTTT. Residues: CASSQFRSGSSYNSPLHF.

The chain links TRBV5-6 to TRBJ1-1; tentative D call: TRBD1 (5 bases). CDR1 and CDR2 from the germline V gene are SGHDT and YYEEEE. This CDR3 spans 12 amino acids. V lost 1 base and J 8 bases, leaving 9 bases between the germline ends. The chain's CDR3 is CASSLSDREAFF. The DNA of the CDR3 is TGTGCCAGCAGCTTGTCAGACAGAGAAGCTTTCTTT.

The V gene is TRBV29-1, the J gene TRBJ1-2; 8 bases align to TRBD1. Looked up from germline, CDR1 is SQVTM and CDR2 is ANQGSEA. Unmatched junction bases numbered 13, after V lost 3 bases and J lost 4 bases. The CDR3 has 16 residues. CDR3 sequence reads: CSVDPVGQEAGYGYTF. The CDR3 DNA sequence: TGCAGCGTTGACCCCGTGGGACAGGAGGCTGGCTATGGCTACACCTTC.

The V call is TRBV5-1, the J call TRBJ1-2; no definite D call. Germline loops: CDR1 SGHRS, CDR2 YFSETQ. The V and J ends lost 2 bases and 1 base respectively, with 9 bases between them. CDR3 length: 14 amino acids. In nucleotides, the CDR3 is TGCGCCAGCAGCTTTGAAGGACTTAACTATGGCTACACCTTC. Encoded protein: CASSFEGLNYGYTF.

The chain recombines TRBV20-1 with TRBJ2-7, with a possible D match to TRBD1 (6 bases). Germline V gene sequence: CDR1 DFQATT, CDR2 SNEGSKA (reference sequence). Deletions cut 5 bases from V and 5 bases from J, with 10 bases between. There are 11 residues in the CDR3. For the CDR3, the DNA is TGCAGTGCTCAGACAGGTAACGAGCAGTACTTC. Its translation is CSAQTGNEQYF.

This clone was seen a single time. The chain joins TRBV5-1 to TRBJ1-2, with TRBD1 as a possible D gene (6 bases). V lost 0 bases to trimming and J lost 2 bases, with 17 bases between them. Germline CDR1 reads SGHRS; CDR2 reads YFSETQ. The CDR3 length is 17 residues. The CDR3 DNA is TGCGCCAGCAGCTTGGGTTTCGGTGTAACAGGGAACTATGGCTACACCTTC. This sequence encodes CASSLGFGVTGNYGYTF. Full variable domain (remainder filled in from reference TRBV5-1 and TRBJ1-2): KAGVTQTPRYLIKTRGQQVTLSCSPISGHRSVSWYQQTPGQGLQFLFEYFSETQRNKGNFPGRFSGRQFSNSRSEMNVSTLELGDSALYLCASSLGFGVTGNYGYTFGSGTRLTVV.

This sequence joins TRBV5-6 and TRBJ2-2, with 8 bases matching TRBD1. The CDR3 extends over 15 amino acids. Germline CDR1 is SGHDT and CDR2 is YYEEEE. Losses at the gene ends were 2 bases for V and 1 base for J; bases not matched to a gene: 1. For the CDR3, the DNA is TGTGCCAGCAGCTTTGGACAGGGGAACACCGGGGAGCTGTTTTTT. Amino acids: CASSFGQGNTGELFF.

J is TRBJ2-5 and V is TRBV5-1; 9 bases agree with TRBD2. V lost 5 bases, J lost 5 bases, and 7 bases stayed unmatched. Germline-derived CDR1 and CDR2 are SGHRS and YFSETQ. This CDR3 is 14 amino acids long. CDR3 DNA: TGCGCCAGCAGGGGCGGGGGGGCGAGTGAGACCCAGTACTTC. Translating it yields CASRGGGASETQYF.